The 11 T cell receptor beta chains given below trace back to one sample, sequenced in a study of blood T cell repertoires in COVID-19 (dated by TCRdb to the early 2020s). Library method: the immunoSEQ multiplex PCR assay. TCRdb carries this immuneACCESS record with in-frame sequences only. Its versions omit some clonotypes, under half of them owing to an unresolved V gene in the studies checked, with the rest unexplained. The sample yields roughly 300,000 clones; approximately 90% were counted once. The ten largest clones take up 8.5% to 12% of the sample. The sequenced material came from PBMCs or T cells enriched from blood (not recorded which). These receptors all come from a woman younger than 35 who had recovered from COVID-19.

This clone has more than one count but fewer than ten. The V gene is TRBV6-1, the J gene TRBJ2-2, with TRBD2 matching over 8 bases. This CDR3 is 17 amino acids long. Germline V gives CDR1 MNHNS, CDR2 SASEGT. With V trimmed by 0 bases and J by 4 bases, 7 bases remained unmatched. In nucleotides, the CDR3 is TGTGCCAGCAGTGAAGCGGTAATAGCGGGAACCACCGGGGAGCTGTTTTTT. Its protein product is CASSEAVIAGTTGELFF.

The V and J genes are TRBV5-6 and TRBJ1-4, with D perhaps TRBD1 (6 bases). V lost 0 bases, J lost 4 bases, and 10 bases lay in between. CDR1 is SGHDT and CDR2 is YYEEEE in the germline V gene. The length of the CDR3 is 15 residues. The CDR3 protein is CASSLAGHLNEKLFF. The CDR3 DNA reads TGTGCCAGCAGCTTGGCGGGACACCTTAATGAAAAACTGTTTTTT.

This chain uses TRBV6-5 with TRBJ1-2; D unclear. V was clipped by 7 bases and J by 4 bases, with 13 bases between them. The germline gives CDR1 MNHEY, CDR2 SVGAGI. CDR3 size: 13 residues. The CDR3 region has the DNA TGTGCCAGCAACCCAAACAGCCCCTATGGCTACACCTTC. It translates to CASNPNSPYGYTF.

The table lists this clone with many counts. The chain is built from TRBV19 and TRBJ2-1; 7 positions agree with TRBD2. The CDR3 runs 14 residues. J was trimmed by 3 bases and V by 5 bases; bases with no gene match: 4. From germline, CDR1 is LNHDA and CDR2 SQIVND (reference sequence). The CDR3 reads CASSYQRDYNEQFF. DNA for the CDR3: TGTGCCAGTAGTTACCAGCGGGACTACAATGAGCAGTTCTTC.

This chain uses TRBV27 with TRBJ1-4, with a weak D call TRBD1 (5 bases). The V gene lost 0 bases and the J gene lost 4 bases, with 9 bases spanning the gap. The CDR3 is made up of 15 amino acids. CDR1 is MNHEY, CDR2 SMNVEV, per germline (reference sequence). CDR3 amino acids: CASSLSGGGNEKLFF. CDR3 DNA sequence: TGTGCCAGCAGTTTATCCGGGGGGGGTAATGAAAAACTGTTTTTT.

The chain is built from TRBV5-6 and TRBJ1-4; TRBD1 agrees at 10 bases. The J segment lost 2 bases and the V segment lost 4 bases, leaving 2 bases of the junction unmatched. Germline V CDR1 and CDR2: SGHDT, YYEEEE. The CDR3 is made up of 15 amino acids. The CDR3 bases are TGTGCCAGCAGCGACAGGGGGCTGACTAATGAAAAACTGTTTTTT. Amino acid sequence: CASSDRGLTNEKLFF. The full variable domain, in which reference TRBV5-6 and TRBJ1-4 provide the parts outside the CDR3, is DAGVTQSPTHLIKTRGQQVTLRCSPKSGHDTVSWYQQALGQGPQFIFQYYEEEERQRGNFPDRFSGHQFPNYSSELNVNALLLGDSALYLCASSDRGLTNEKLFFGSGTQLSVL.

The chain couples TRBV9 to TRBJ1-2; D gene ambiguous. Per germline, CDR1 SGDLS and CDR2 YYNGEE. Trimming stripped 0 bases from V and 4 bases from J, with 13 bases between. This CDR3 contains 15 residues. This CDR3 reads CASSVGGGRAYGYTF. The CDR3 region has the DNA TGTGCCAGCAGCGTAGGAGGAGGGAGGGCCTATGGCTACACCTTC.

This clone was seen ten or more times. V and J are TRBV4-1 and TRBJ1-4; D ambiguous. The CDR3 runs to 15 residues. The germline V gene encodes CDR1 MGHRA and CDR2 YSYEKL. V was pared by 1 base and J by 3 bases, with 9 bases between. The DNA of the CDR3 is TGCGCCAGCAGCCAAGGCCAGGTGGCTAATGAAAAACTGTTTTTT. Its translation is CASSQGQVANEKLFF.

The rearrangement links TRBV6-5 to TRBJ1-2, with a possible D match to TRBD1 (6 bases). This CDR3 comprises 13 residues. Trimming removed 5 bases at V and 7 bases at J, with 14 bases between. The V gene's germline CDR1 is MNHEY and CDR2 SVGAGI. CDR3 bases: TGTGCCAGCAGTACCGATACAGGGACTGGCTACACCTTC. This translates into CASSTDTGTGYTF.

V and J are TRBV10-1 and TRBJ1-1; 7 bases are a match to TRBD1. Trimming cost V 0 bases and J 4 bases; bases outside gene matches: 5. Germline CDR1 and CDR2: WNHNN and SYGVQD (reference sequence). The CDR3 is made up of 15 amino acids. CDR3 nucleotides: TGCGCCAGCAGTGAGTCGCAATACAGGGGCACTGAAGCTTTCTTT. Its translation is CASSESQYRGTEAFF.

This clone has only a few counts. In DNA form, the CDR3 reads TGTGCCAGCAGCTCTAGTCGGGATATGAACACTGAAGCTTTCTTT. Translated: CASSSSRDMNTEAFF. The J gene is TRBJ1-1, the V gene TRBV7-9; the D is unclear. V lost 4 bases and J lost 0, with 12 bases in between. This CDR3 contains 15 residues. Germline V CDR1 and CDR2: SEHNR, FQNEAQ (reference sequence).